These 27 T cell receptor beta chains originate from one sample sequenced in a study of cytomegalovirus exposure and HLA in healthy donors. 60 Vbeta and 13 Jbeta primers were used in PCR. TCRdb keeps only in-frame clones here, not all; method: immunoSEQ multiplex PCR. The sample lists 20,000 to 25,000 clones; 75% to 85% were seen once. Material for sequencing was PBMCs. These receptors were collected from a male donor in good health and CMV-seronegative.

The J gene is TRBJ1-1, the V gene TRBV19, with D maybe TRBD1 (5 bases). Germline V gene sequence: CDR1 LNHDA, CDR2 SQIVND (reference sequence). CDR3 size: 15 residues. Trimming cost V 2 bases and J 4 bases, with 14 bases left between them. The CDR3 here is CASSIKGAGGTEAFF. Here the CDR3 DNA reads TGTGCCAGTAGTATAAAGGGTGCGGGGGGCACTGAAGCTTTCTTT.

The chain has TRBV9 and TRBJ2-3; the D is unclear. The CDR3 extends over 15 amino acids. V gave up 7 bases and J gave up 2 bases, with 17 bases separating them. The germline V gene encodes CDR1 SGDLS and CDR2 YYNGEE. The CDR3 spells CASATLGFSTDTQYF. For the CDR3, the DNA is TGTGCCAGCGCCACCTTGGGCTTCTCCACAGATACGCAGTATTTT. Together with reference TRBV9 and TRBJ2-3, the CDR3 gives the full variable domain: DSGVTQTPKHLITATGQRVTLRCSPRSGDLSVYWYQQSLDQGLQFLIQYYNGEERAKGNILERFSAQQFPDLHSELNLSSLELGDSALYFCASATLGFSTDTQYFGPGTRLTVL.

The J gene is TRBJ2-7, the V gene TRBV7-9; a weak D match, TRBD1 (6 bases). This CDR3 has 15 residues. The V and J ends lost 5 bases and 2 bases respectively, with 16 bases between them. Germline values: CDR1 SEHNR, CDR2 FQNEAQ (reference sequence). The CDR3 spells CASSPGWDIAYEQYF. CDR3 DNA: TGTGCCAGCAGCCCCGGGTGGGACATCGCCTACGAGCAGTACTTC.

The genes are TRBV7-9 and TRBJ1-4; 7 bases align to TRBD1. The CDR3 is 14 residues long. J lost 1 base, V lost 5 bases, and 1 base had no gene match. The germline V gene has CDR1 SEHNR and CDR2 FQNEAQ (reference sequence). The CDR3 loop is CASSRGLTNEKLFF. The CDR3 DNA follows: TGTGCCAGCAGCAGGGGGCTAACTAATGAAAAACTGTTTTTT. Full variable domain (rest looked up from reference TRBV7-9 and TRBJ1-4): DTGVSQNPRHKITKRGQNVTFRCDPISEHNRLYWYRQTLGQGPEFLTYFQNEAQLEKSRLLSDRFSAERPKGSFSTLEIQRTEQGDSAMYLCASSRGLTNEKLFFGSGTQLSVL.

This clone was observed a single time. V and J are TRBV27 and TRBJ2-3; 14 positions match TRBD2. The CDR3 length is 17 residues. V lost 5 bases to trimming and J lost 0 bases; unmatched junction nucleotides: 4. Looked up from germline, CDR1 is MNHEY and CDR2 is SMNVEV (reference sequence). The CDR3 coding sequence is TGTGCCAGCAGTATCCGGACTAGCGGGGGGAGCACAGATACGCAGTATTTT. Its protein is CASSIRTSGGSTDTQYF.

This CDR3 is CASSIGQANEQFF. The CDR3 DNA reads TGTGCCAGTAGTATAGGACAGGCGAATGAGCAGTTCTTC. The chain is built from TRBV19 and TRBJ2-1, with D possibly TRBD1 on 6 matching bases. This CDR3 region has 13 residues. Germline V lookup: CDR1 LNHDA, CDR2 SQIVND (reference sequence). V lost 1 base, J lost 7 bases, and 8 bases lay in between.

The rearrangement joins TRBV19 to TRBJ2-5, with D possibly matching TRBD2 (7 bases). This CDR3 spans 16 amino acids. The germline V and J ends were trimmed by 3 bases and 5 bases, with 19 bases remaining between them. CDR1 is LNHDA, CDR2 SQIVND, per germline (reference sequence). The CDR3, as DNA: TGTGCCAGTAGTATGGTGGGGGGGGCAGGCGGCGAGACCCAGTACTTC. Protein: CASSMVGGAGGETQYF.

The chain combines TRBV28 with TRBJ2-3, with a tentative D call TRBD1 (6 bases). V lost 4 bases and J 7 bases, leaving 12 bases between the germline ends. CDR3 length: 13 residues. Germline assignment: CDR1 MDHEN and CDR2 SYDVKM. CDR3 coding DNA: TGTGCCAGCAGTTCGACGGACAGTCATACGCAGTATTTT. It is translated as CASSSTDSHTQYF.

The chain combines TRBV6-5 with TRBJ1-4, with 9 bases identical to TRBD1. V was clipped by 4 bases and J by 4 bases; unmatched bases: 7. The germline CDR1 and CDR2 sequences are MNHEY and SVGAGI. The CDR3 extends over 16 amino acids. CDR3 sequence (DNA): TGTGCCAGCAGTTCCGGACAGGGGTACGGTAATGAAAAACTGTTTTTT. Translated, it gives CASSSGQGYGNEKLFF.

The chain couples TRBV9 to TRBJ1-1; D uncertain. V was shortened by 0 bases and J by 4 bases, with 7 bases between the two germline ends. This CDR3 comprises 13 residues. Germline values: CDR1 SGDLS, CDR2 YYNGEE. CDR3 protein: CASSVGGITEAFF. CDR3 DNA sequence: TGTGCCAGCAGCGTAGGAGGAATCACTGAAGCTTTCTTT.

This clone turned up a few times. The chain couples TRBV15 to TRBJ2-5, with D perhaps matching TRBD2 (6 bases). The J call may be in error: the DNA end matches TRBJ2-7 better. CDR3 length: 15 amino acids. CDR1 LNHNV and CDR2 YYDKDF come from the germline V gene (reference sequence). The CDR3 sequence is CATSSPPEGIYEQYF. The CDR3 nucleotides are TGTGCCACCAGCTCCCCCCCGGAGGGAATCTACGAGCAGTACTTC.

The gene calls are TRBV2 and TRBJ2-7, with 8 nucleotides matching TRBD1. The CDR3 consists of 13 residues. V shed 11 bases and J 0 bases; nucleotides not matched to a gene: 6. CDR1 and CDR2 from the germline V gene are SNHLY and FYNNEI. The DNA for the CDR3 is TGTGCCGGAACCGGGACAGGCTCCTACGAGCAGTACTTC. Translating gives CAGTGTGSYEQYF. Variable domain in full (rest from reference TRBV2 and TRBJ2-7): EPEVTQTPSHQVTQMGQEVILRCVPISNHLYFYWYRQILGQKVEFLVSFYNNEISEKSEIFDDQFSVERPDGSNFTLKIRSTKLEDSAMYFCAGTGTGSYEQYFGPGTRLTVT.

CDR3 DNA sequence: TGTGCCATCAGTGATGAGGGAGATCCCAATGAGCAGTTCTTC. Its translation is CAISDEGDPNEQFF. The V gene is TRBV10-3, the J gene TRBJ2-1; D is perhaps TRBD2 (5 bases). V was cut by 3 bases and J by 6 bases, with 12 bases left in between. Germline CDR1 and CDR2: ENHRY and SYGVKD. This CDR3 has 14 residues.

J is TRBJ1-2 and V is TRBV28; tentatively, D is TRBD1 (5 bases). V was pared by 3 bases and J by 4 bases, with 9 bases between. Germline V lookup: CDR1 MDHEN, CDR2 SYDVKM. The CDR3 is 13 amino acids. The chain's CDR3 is CASSFLDSYGYTF. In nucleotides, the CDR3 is TGTGCCAGCAGTTTTCTCGACAGCTATGGCTACACCTTC.

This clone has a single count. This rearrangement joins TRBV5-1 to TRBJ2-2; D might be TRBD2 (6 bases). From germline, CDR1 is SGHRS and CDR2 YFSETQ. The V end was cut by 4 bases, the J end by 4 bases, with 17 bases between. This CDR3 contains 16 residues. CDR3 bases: TGCGCCAGCAGCGGATGGCCTAGCGAGGGCACCGGGGAGCTGTTTTTT. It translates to CASSGWPSEGTGELFF.

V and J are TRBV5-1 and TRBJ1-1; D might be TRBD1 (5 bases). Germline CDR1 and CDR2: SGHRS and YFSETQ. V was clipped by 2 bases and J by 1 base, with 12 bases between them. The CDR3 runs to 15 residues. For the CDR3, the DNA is TGCGCCAGCAGCTTTCAGGGTACAGCGAACACTGAAGCTTTCTTT. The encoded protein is CASSFQGTANTEAFF. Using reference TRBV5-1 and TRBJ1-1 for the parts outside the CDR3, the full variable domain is KAGVTQTPRYLIKTRGQQVTLSCSPISGHRSVSWYQQTPGQGLQFLFEYFSETQRNKGNFPGRFSGRQFSNSRSEMNVSTLELGDSALYLCASSFQGTANTEAFFGQGTRLTVV.

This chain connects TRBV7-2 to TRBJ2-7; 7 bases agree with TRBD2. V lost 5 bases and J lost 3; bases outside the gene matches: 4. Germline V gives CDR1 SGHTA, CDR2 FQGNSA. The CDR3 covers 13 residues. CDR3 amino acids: CASSRSGGYEQYF. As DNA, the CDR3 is TGTGCCAGCAGCCGGTCGGGGGGCTACGAGCAGTACTTC.

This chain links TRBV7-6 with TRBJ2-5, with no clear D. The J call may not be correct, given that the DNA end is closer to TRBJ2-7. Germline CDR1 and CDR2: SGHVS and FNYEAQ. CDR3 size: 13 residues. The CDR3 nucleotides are TGTGCCAGCAGCTTAGTGGGCCCCTACGAGCAGTACTTC. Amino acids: CASSLVGPYEQYF.

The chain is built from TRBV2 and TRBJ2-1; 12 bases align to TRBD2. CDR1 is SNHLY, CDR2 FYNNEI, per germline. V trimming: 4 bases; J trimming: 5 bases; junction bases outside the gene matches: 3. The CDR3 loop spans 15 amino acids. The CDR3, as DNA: TGTGCCAGCAGTGTGTCTAGCGGGGGGGACAATGAGCAGTTCTTC. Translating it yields CASSVSSGGDNEQFF.

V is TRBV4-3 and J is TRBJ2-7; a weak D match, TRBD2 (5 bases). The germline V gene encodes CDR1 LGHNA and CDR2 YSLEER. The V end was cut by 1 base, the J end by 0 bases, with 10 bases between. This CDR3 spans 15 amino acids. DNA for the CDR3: TGCGCCAGCAGCCAAGTCGCCGGGGTCTCCTACGAGCAGTACTTC. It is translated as CASSQVAGVSYEQYF.

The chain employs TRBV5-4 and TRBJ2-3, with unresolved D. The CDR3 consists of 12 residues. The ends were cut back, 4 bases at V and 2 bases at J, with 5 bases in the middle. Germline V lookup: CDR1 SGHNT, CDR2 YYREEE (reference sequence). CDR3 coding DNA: TGTGCCAGCAGCCCGTACACAGATACGCAGTATTTT. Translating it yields CASSPYTDTQYF.

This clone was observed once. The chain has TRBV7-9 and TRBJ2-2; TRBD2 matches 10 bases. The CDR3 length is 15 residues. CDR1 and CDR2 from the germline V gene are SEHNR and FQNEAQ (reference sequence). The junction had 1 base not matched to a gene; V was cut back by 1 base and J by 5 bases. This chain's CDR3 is CASSLVLAGTGELFF. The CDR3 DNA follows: TGTGCCAGCAGCTTAGTACTAGCGGGGACCGGGGAGCTGTTTTTT.

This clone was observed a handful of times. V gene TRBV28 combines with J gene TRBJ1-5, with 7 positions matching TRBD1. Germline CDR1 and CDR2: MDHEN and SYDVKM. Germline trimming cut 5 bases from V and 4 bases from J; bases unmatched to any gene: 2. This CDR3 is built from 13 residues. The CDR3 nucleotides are TGTGCCAGCAGTCCGACAGGGAATCAGCCCCAGCATTTT. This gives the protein CASSPTGNQPQHF.

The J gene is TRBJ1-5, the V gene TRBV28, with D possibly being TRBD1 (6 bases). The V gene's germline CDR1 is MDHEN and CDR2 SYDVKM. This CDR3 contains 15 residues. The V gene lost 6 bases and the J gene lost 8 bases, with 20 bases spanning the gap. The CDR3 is CASSLNPDSPKPQHF. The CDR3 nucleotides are TGTGCCAGCAGCCTCAACCCGGACAGCCCAAAGCCCCAGCATTTT.

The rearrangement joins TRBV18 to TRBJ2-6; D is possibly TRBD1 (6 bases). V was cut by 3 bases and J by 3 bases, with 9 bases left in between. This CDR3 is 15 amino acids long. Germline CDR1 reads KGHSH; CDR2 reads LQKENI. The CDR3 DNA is TGTGCCAGCTCACCTGTCAGGGGTGGGGCCAACGTCCTGACTTTC. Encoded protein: CASSPVRGGANVLTF.

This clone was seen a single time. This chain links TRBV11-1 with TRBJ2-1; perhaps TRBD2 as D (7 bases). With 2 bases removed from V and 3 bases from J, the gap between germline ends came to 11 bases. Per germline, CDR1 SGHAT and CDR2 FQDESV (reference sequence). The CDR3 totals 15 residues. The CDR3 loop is CASSLLRGGYNEQFF. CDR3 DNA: TGTGCCAGCAGCTTATTAAGGGGGGGCTACAATGAGCAGTTCTTC.

CDR3 residues: CASSVGPSGGTDTQYF. CDR3 nucleotides: TGTGCCAGCAGTGTAGGGCCTAGCGGGGGGACAGATACGCAGTATTTT. This chain uses TRBV2 with TRBJ2-3, with 11 bases lining up with TRBD2. The CDR3 extends over 16 amino acids. Germline CDR1 is SNHLY and CDR2 is FYNNEI. V shed 4 bases, J shed 3 bases, and the junction held 6 bases outside the gene matches.